Each of the 5 T cell receptor beta chains below was sequenced from the same sample in a study of blood T cell repertoires in COVID-19. Method: immunoSEQ multiplex PCR; TCRdb's copy keeps in-frame clones and lacks some. The repertoire holds some 68,000 clones, roughly 90% seen once, with around 7.8% in the top ten. Sequencing used peripheral blood. The receptors were gathered from a man aged 35 to 55 with COVID-19, enrolled during active disease.

The J gene is TRBJ1-4, the V gene TRBV7-8; the match to TRBD1 covers 8 bases. CDR1 and CDR2 from the germline V gene are SGHVS and FQNEAQ. Losses at the gene ends were 1 base for V and 5 bases for J; bases not matched to a gene: 6. This CDR3 region has 16 residues. In DNA form, the CDR3 reads TGTGCCAGCAGCTTAGGGATCAGGGGGCACAATGAAAAACTGTTTTTT. This codes for CASSLGIRGHNEKLFF.

The rearrangement links TRBV5-4 to TRBJ2-7; a weak D match, TRBD1 (6 bases). CDR1 and CDR2 (germline): SGHNT, YYREEE (reference sequence). V was clipped by 2 bases and J by 2 bases, with 11 bases between them. The length of the CDR3 is 14 residues. DNA of the CDR3: TGTGCCAGCAGCTTTGGACAGCAAGCCTACGAGCAGTACTTC. Translated: CASSFGQQAYEQYF. The full variable domain, in which reference TRBV5-4 and TRBJ2-7 provide the parts outside the CDR3, is ETGVTQSPTHLIKTRGQQVTLRCSSQSGHNTVSWYQQALGQGPQFIFQYYREEENGRGNFPPRFSGLQFPNYSSELNVNALELDDSALYLCASSFGQQAYEQYFGPGTRLTVT.

This clone was seen once. The chain couples TRBV5-1 to TRBJ2-7, with 7 bases fitting TRBD2. In germline, CDR1 is SGHRS, CDR2 YFSETQ. CDR3 length equals 15 residues. Trimming took 7 bases from V and 7 from J; bases not matched to a gene: 17. CDR3: CASSDPSGDVGEQYF. CDR3 DNA sequence: TGCGCCAGCTCCGACCCTAGCGGTGATGTAGGTGAGCAGTACTTC.

This clone was seen only once. This chain links TRBV7-9 with TRBJ1-6; TRBD1 might be the D (5 bases). V shed 5 bases and J shed 8 bases, with 16 bases lying between them. Looked up from germline, CDR1 is SEHNR and CDR2 is FQNEAQ (reference sequence). CDR3 length equals 15 residues. CDR3 region: CASSRQVGADSPLHF. CDR3 nucleotide sequence: TGTGCCAGCAGCCGCCAGGTAGGGGCGGATTCACCCCTCCACTTT.

This clone has only one observation. The CDR3 bases are TGTGCCAGCAGCGTAGAGGGGGGGCCGTTTGATGAGCAGTTCTTC. It specifies CASSVEGGPFDEQFF. The chain combines TRBV9 with TRBJ2-1; maybe TRBD2 (7 bases). Trimming pared 0 bases from V and 8 bases from J, leaving 15 bases between. Germline V lookup: CDR1 SGDLS, CDR2 YYNGEE. The CDR3 spans 15 residues.